These 30 T cell receptor beta chains share one sample of origin, sequenced in a study of neoadjuvant anti-PD-1 for oral cavity cancer. Data came from immunoSEQ multiplex PCR; TCRdb stores just in-frame clones and leaves some out. Among about 37,000 clones, around 40% were seen once, and the ten largest hold 16%. The time point was: after neoadjuvant nivolumab, at surgical resection. The starting material was tumor tissue, obtained after nivolumab (anti-PD-1) treatment. These TCRs come from a person aged 40 to 85 with oral cavity squamous cell carcinoma.

A few counts support this clone. The genes are TRBV6-6 and TRBJ1-2, with a weak D call TRBD1 (5 bases). CDR3 length: 15 amino acids. Trimming cost V 0 bases and J 8 bases, with 16 bases left between them. Germline values: CDR1 MNHNY, CDR2 SVGAGI (reference sequence). CDR3 sequence: CASSYSNAGTGGYTF. The CDR3 nucleotides read TGTGCCAGCAGTTACTCAAATGCCGGGACGGGAGGCTACACCTTC.

This chain joins TRBV9 and TRBJ2-5; D is possibly TRBD2 (6 bases). Trimming cost V 4 bases and J 4 bases, with 14 bases left between them. This CDR3 contains 14 residues. Per germline, CDR1 SGDLS and CDR2 YYNGEE. Written as DNA, the CDR3 is TGTGCCAGCAGCTCCTTCGTCGGGGGAGAGACCCAGTACTTC. This gives the protein CASSSFVGGETQYF.

The chain carries TRBV15 and TRBJ1-4; possible D gene TRBD1, 6 bases. Germline V gene sequence: CDR1 LNHNV, CDR2 YYDKDF (reference sequence). The CDR3 consists of 16 residues. V was pared by 5 bases and J by 5 bases, with 18 bases between. CDR3 loop: CATSPVRQAGNEKLFF. For the CDR3, the DNA is TGTGCCACCAGCCCCGTCAGACAGGCTGGAAATGAAAAACTGTTTTTT.

The chain is built from TRBV4-1 and TRBJ2-1, with TRBD1 identical over 7 bases. This CDR3 is built from 12 residues. V trimming: 4 bases; J trimming: 11 bases; junction bases outside the gene matches: 5. Germline V gene data show CDR1 as MGHRA and CDR2 as YSYEKL. Here the CDR3 DNA reads TGCGCCAGCAGCCCCCACAGGGGCCAGCAGTTCTTC. It encodes CASSPHRGQQFF.

The chain joins TRBV7-9 to TRBJ1-1, with D maybe TRBD1 (6 bases). Germline assignment: CDR1 SEHNR and CDR2 FQNEAQ (reference sequence). The CDR3 consists of 13 residues. V lost 0 bases and J lost 8, with 10 bases in between. CDR3 residues: CASSLALTGEAFF. DNA for the CDR3: TGTGCCAGCAGCTTAGCGCTTACAGGGGAAGCTTTCTTT.

This clone was counted only a few times. The CDR3 sequence is CASSRGLQETQYF. The CDR3 nucleotides are TGTGCCAGCAGCCGGGGACTGCAAGAGACCCAGTACTTC. This sequence joins TRBV11-2 and TRBJ2-5, with D possibly matching TRBD2 (6 bases). Trimming took off 5 bases at V and 2 bases at J, with 9 bases between the two ends. Germline CDR1 is SGHAT and CDR2 is FQNNGV. The CDR3 extends over 13 amino acids.

This clone was observed a few times. This chain connects TRBV12-5 to TRBJ2-7; D may be TRBD2 (7 bases). Deletions cut 7 bases from V and 5 bases from J, with 15 bases between. The germline V gene has CDR1 LGHNT and CDR2 FRNRAP. There are 13 residues in the CDR3. The DNA of the CDR3 is TGTGCTAGTGCCCTGGGGGGGGCAAACGAGCAGTACTTC. Amino acid sequence: CASALGGANEQYF.

In nucleotides, the CDR3 is TGCGCCAGCAGGTCCGGGACAGGGAGTGAAAAACTGTTTTTT. It yields the protein CASRSGTGSEKLFF. The chain joins TRBV4-1 to TRBJ1-4; TRBD1 aligns across 9 bases. CDR1 and CDR2 (germline): MGHRA, YSYEKL. CDR3 size: 14 residues. V dropped 6 bases and J dropped 7; count of bases not matched to a gene: 6.

This clone was detected a few times. The junction departs from the called germline gene at one end, perhaps through a read error. The J gene is TRBJ2-5, the V gene TRBV30, with D uncertain. Germline lookup yields CDR1 GTSNPN and CDR2 SVGIG (reference sequence). The CDR3 extends over 13 amino acids. The CDR3 spells CAWSDTHHETQYF. Written as DNA, the CDR3 is TGTGCCTGGAGCGACACCCACCACGAGACCCAGTACTTC.

V is TRBV7-9 and J is TRBJ2-5; D uncertain. Per germline, CDR1 SEHNR and CDR2 FQNEAQ (reference sequence). The V end lost 0 bases, the J end lost 0 bases, and 5 bases lay between the germline ends. The CDR3 sequence is 14 residues long. CDR3 residues: CASSLAADQETQYF. DNA for the CDR3: TGTGCCAGCAGCTTAGCGGCCGACCAAGAGACCCAGTACTTC.

In the case of this clone: The germline gene is not matched at one end of the junction; a read error may be the cause. The J gene is TRBJ2-2, the V gene TRBV27, with D maybe TRBD2 (6 bases). This CDR3 contains 16 residues. Germline V gene sequence: CDR1 MNHEY, CDR2 SMNVEV (reference sequence). The CDR3 DNA is TGTGCCAGCAGGAACCGGGACTCGATGAACGCCGGGGAGCTGTTTTTT. It is translated as CASRNRDSMNAGELFF.

A note on this clone: The germline gene is not matched at one end of the junction; a read error may be the cause. The chain couples TRBV10-3 to TRBJ2-6, with D possibly TRBD1 on 6 matching bases. The CDR3 extends over 17 amino acids. The V gene's germline CDR1 is ENHRY and CDR2 SYGVKD. The CDR3 loop is CASSYWGREVGANVLTF. The CDR3 bases are TGTGCCAGCAGTTACTGGGGGCGCGAAGTAGGGGCCAACGTCCTGACTTTC.

This clone has at least ten counts. The V call is TRBV6-5, the J call TRBJ2-6; D remains unclear. Trimming left V 2 bases short and J 1 base short, with 9 bases between. The CDR3 consists of 16 residues. The germline gives CDR1 MNHEY, CDR2 SVGAGI. The CDR3 DNA reads as TGTGCCAGCAGTTACCTGGGGTTATCTGGGGCCAACGTCCTGACTTTC. Protein product: CASSYLGLSGANVLTF.

J is TRBJ2-3 and V is TRBV15; D may be TRBD2 (6 bases). Germline V gene lookup returns CDR1 LNHNV and CDR2 YYDKDF (reference sequence). The V end lost 0 bases, the J end lost 0 bases, and 10 bases lay between the germline ends. This CDR3 region has 16 residues. The CDR3 DNA is TGTGCCACCAGCAGAGAAGGCGGGGACAGCACAGATACGCAGTATTTT. Translation: CATSREGGDSTDTQYF.

The chain uses TRBV19 and TRBJ2-7, with 13 bases lining up with TRBD2. The CDR3 has 16 residues. V lost 0 bases to trimming and J lost 9 bases; unmatched junction nucleotides: 8. CDR1 and CDR2 from the germline V gene are LNHDA and SQIVND (reference sequence). The CDR3 loop is CASSIEGSGLAGTQYF. In DNA, the CDR3 is TGTGCCAGTAGTATAGAAGGGTCGGGACTAGCGGGGACGCAGTACTTC.

This clone has ten or more counts. The gene calls are TRBV2 and TRBJ1-1; no firm D call. Germline lookup yields CDR1 SNHLY and CDR2 FYNNEI. The CDR3 sequence is 13 residues long. V was shortened by 7 bases and J by 4 bases, with 13 bases between the two germline ends. The CDR3 is CASNAVLATEAFF. DNA for the CDR3: TGTGCCAGCAACGCAGTTCTGGCCACTGAAGCTTTCTTT. The variable domain in full, with the rest retrieved from reference TRBV2 and TRBJ1-1, is EPEVTQTPSHQVTQMGQEVILRCVPISNHLYFYWYRQILGQKVEFLVSFYNNEISEKSEIFDDQFSVERPDGSNFTLKIRSTKLEDSAMYFCASNAVLATEAFFGQGTRLTVV.

The chain has TRBV4-1 and TRBJ2-1; no firm D call. CDR1 MGHRA and CDR2 YSYEKL come from the germline V gene. The length of the CDR3 is 17 residues. V lost 0 bases and J 1 base, leaving 13 bases between the germline ends. As DNA, the CDR3 is TGCGCCAGCAGCCAAGATGGGCCTCAGATATCCTACAATGAGCAGTTCTTC. This gives the protein CASSQDGPQISYNEQFF.

The genes are TRBV27 and TRBJ1-2; a weak D match, TRBD1 (5 bases). Germline values: CDR1 MNHEY, CDR2 SMNVEV (reference sequence). V shed 6 bases and J shed 1 base, with 6 bases lying between them. CDR3 length: 12 residues. The CDR3 loop reads CASRGLNYGYTF. The DNA for the CDR3 is TGTGCCAGCAGGGGACTTAACTATGGCTACACCTTC.

This clone has just a few counts. The V call is TRBV9, the J call TRBJ1-5; possible D gene TRBD1, 6 bases. From germline, CDR1 is SGDLS and CDR2 YYNGEE. This CDR3 region has 16 residues. Trimming cost V 4 bases and J 0 bases, with 14 bases left between them. DNA of the CDR3: TGTGCCAGCAGCCCAGGCGTGGGGGCTAGCAATCAGCCCCAGCATTTT. This sequence encodes CASSPGVGASNQPQHF.

This clone turned up a few times. The rearrangement joins TRBV15 to TRBJ1-6; 8 nucleotides agree with TRBD1. Germline V gene lookup returns CDR1 LNHNV and CDR2 YYDKDF (reference sequence). With 5 bases clipped from V and 7 bases from J, the junction kept 7 bases outside the gene matches. The CDR3 covers 15 residues. CDR3 sequence: CATSGRDRINSPLHF. The DNA for the CDR3 is TGTGCCACCAGCGGCCGGGACAGGATAAATTCACCCCTCCACTTT.

The rearrangement uses TRBV2 and TRBJ1-5; 9 positions match TRBD1. There are 15 residues in the CDR3. V lost 7 bases and J lost 2; bases outside the gene matches: 6. Germline CDR1 and CDR2: SNHLY and FYNNEI. CDR3 loop: CASTTGGVGNQPQHF. The CDR3, as DNA: TGTGCCAGCACTACAGGGGGCGTTGGCAATCAGCCCCAGCATTTT.

In this sample, this clone turned up a few times. The chain is built from TRBV10-2 and TRBJ2-7, with D perhaps TRBD2 (5 bases). The CDR3 has 14 residues. Trimming removed 8 bases from V and 4 bases from J, with 18 bases in between. Germline loops: CDR1 WSHSY, CDR2 SAAADI. CDR3 sequence reads: CASREPVRLYEQYF. In nucleotides, the CDR3 is TGCGCCAGCCGAGAGCCCGTCCGACTATACGAGCAGTACTTC.

CDR3 sequence reads: CASSSGGIAFF. The DNA for the CDR3 is TGTGCCAGCAGCTCCGGCGGGATAGCTTTCTTT. The chain carries TRBV11-2 and TRBJ1-1; D remains ambiguous. The CDR3 totals 11 residues. The V end lost 4 bases, the J end lost 10 bases, and 10 bases lay between the germline ends. Looked up from germline, CDR1 is SGHAT and CDR2 is FQNNGV. Looking up the rest from reference TRBV11-2 and TRBJ1-1 gives the full variable domain: EAGVAQSPRYKIIEKRQSVAFWCNPISGHATLYWYQQILGQGPKLLIQFQNNGVVDDSQLPKDRFSAERLKGVDSTLKIQPAKLEDSAVYLCASSSGGIAFFGQGTRLTVV.

Only a few counts were recorded for this clone. This rearrangement joins TRBV11-2 to TRBJ1-1; tentative D call: TRBD1 (5 bases). CDR1 is SGHAT and CDR2 is FQNNGV in the germline V gene. The CDR3 has 13 amino acids. The V end was cut by 8 bases, the J end by 4 bases, with 14 bases between. The CDR3, as DNA: TGTGCCAGCGCGGCAGGGTTGAGCACTGAAGCTTTCTTT. It codes for CASAAGLSTEAFF.

This chain uses TRBV7-8 with TRBJ1-2; D might be TRBD1 (5 bases). The germline V gene encodes CDR1 SGHVS and CDR2 FQNEAQ. V lost 5 bases, J lost 3 bases, and 19 bases lay in between. This CDR3 comprises 16 residues. CDR3 in amino acids: CASSPNPGGTDYGYTF. The CDR3 DNA follows: TGTGCCAGCAGCCCCAACCCCGGGGGGACGGACTATGGCTACACCTTC.

Only a few counts were recorded for this clone. The V and J genes are TRBV30 and TRBJ1-2; D remains ambiguous. This CDR3 has 13 residues. The germline V gene has CDR1 GTSNPN and CDR2 SVGIG (reference sequence). V was shortened by 0 bases and J by 2 bases, with 7 bases between the two germline ends. The CDR3: CAWSVDENYGYTF. The CDR3 DNA sequence: TGTGCCTGGAGTGTAGACGAGAACTATGGCTACACCTTC.

The rearrangement joins TRBV11-2 to TRBJ1-1; no clear D gene. The V and J ends lost 3 bases and 6 bases respectively, with 11 bases between them. The CDR3 is made up of 13 amino acids. The germline V gene encodes CDR1 SGHAT and CDR2 FQNNGV. The CDR3 DNA follows: TGTGCCAGCAGCTTGAATCTTCGCCCTGAAGCTTTCTTT. Its protein is CASSLNLRPEAFF.

This clone was counted between two and nine times. CDR3 region: CASSPTPTGPDNEQFF. The CDR3, as DNA: TGTGCCAGCAGTCCCACCCCTACAGGTCCCGACAATGAGCAGTTCTTC. The rearrangement joins TRBV5-6 to TRBJ2-1, with D possibly matching TRBD1 (5 bases). Germline V gene data show CDR1 as SGHDT and CDR2 as YYEEEE. V lost 5 bases and J lost 5, with 20 bases in between. The CDR3 is 16 amino acids.

V usage is TRBV7-6 and J usage is TRBJ2-2; D is undetermined. The germline gives CDR1 SGHVS, CDR2 FNYEAQ. V lost 5 bases, J lost 4 bases, and 11 bases lay in between. This CDR3 comprises 14 residues. CDR3 DNA sequence: TGTGCCAGCAGCGACTCCACGGGCACCGGGGAGCTGTTTTTT. It yields the protein CASSDSTGTGELFF.

The rearrangement links TRBV6-6 to TRBJ1-2, with D unresolved. This CDR3 is built from 13 residues. Between the trimmed V and J ends, which lost 7 bases and 0 bases, there was a span of 9 bases. Germline-derived CDR1 and CDR2 are MNHNY and SVGAGI (reference sequence). CDR3 amino acids: CASTGRANYGYTF. CDR3 coding DNA: TGTGCCAGCACAGGTCGAGCTAACTATGGCTACACCTTC.